The text below deals with one TCR beta chain. Germline CDR1 LNHDA, CDR2 SQIVND (reference sequence). This CDR3 has 16 amino acids. The germline V and J ends were trimmed by 4 bases and 0 bases, with 13 bases remaining between them. This record comes from a study of blood T cell repertoires in COVID-19. Study at large: The study drew acute and convalescent COVID-19 samples from the United States, Italy and Spain. Nucleic acid was either cDNA or gDNA, and it came from T cells, B-cell-depleted T cells, or PBMCs.

Source study methods: Scientists estimated how many nucleated cells there were by amplifying reference gene primers. Libraries were prepared by immunoSEQ multiplex PCR; TCRdb keeps only in-frame clonotypes and omits some of them. V and J calls and clone size are given by that table; D and trimming were obtained from the DNA. Here the sample spans roughly 70,000 clones, 91% being singletons. The sequenced sample consisted of peripheral blood. The J gene is TRBJ2-1, the V gene TRBV19; TRBD2 might be the D (5 bases). The TCR originated in a human donor with active COVID-19. The donor label of this sample is uncertain. CDR3 protein: CASSNERSSSYNEQFF. The CDR3 bases are TGTGCCAGTAGTAATGAGCGGAGTAGCTCCTACAATGAGCAGTTCTTC.